The 6 T cell receptor beta chains below come from one sample, sequenced in a study of CD4 T cells in relation to SARS-CoV-2 and coronaviruses. Here immunoSEQ multiplex PCR was the method, and the copy in TCRdb shows in-frame clones only, minus some. The sample has 20,000 to 25,000 clones; more than 75% are singletons. CD4+ T cells from unexposed donors were obtained before the COVID-19 pandemic (2011-2018). Isolation of CD4+ T cells took place after less than 13 days in culture. No antigens are known for them. Sequencing used CD4+ T cells from PBMCs, cultured in vitro. Receptor source: a human donor in good health.

The rearrangement links TRBV6-5 to TRBJ2-3; a weak D match, TRBD1 (5 bases). V was cut by 2 bases and J by 4 bases, with 16 bases left in between. In germline, CDR1 is MNHEY, CDR2 SVGAGI. The CDR3 is 16 residues long. For the CDR3, the DNA is TGTGCCAGCAGTTACACAGGACATCCGCGAGCAGATACGCAGTATTTT. Its protein product is CASSYTGHPRADTQYF.

V is TRBV5-1 and J is TRBJ2-1; 9 nucleotides agree with TRBD1. V gave up 0 bases and J gave up 12 bases; unmatched junction bases: 7. From germline, CDR1 is SGHRS and CDR2 YFSETQ. The CDR3 totals 14 residues. This CDR3 reads CASSLGQGGTLQFF. CDR3 bases: TGCGCCAGCAGCTTGGGACAGGGGGGGACCCTGCAGTTCTTC.

This clone was seen a single time. The rearrangement joins TRBV5-6 to TRBJ2-7, with 7 bases matching TRBD1. Trimming cost V 4 bases and J 0 bases; bases outside gene matches: 4. The V gene's germline CDR1 is SGHDT and CDR2 YYEEEE. The length of the CDR3 is 14 residues. The CDR3 loop is CASSKGQPSYEQYF. Here the CDR3 DNA reads TGTGCCAGCAGCAAGGGACAGCCCTCCTACGAGCAGTACTTC.

The rearrangement uses TRBV6-2 or TRBV6-3 and TRBJ2-7; D possibly corresponds to TRBD2 (6 bases). This CDR3 contains 12 residues. The V and J ends lost 5 bases and 6 bases respectively, with 11 bases between them. Germline-derived CDR1 and CDR2 are MNHEY and SVGEGT. The CDR3 sequence: CASSGQRAEQYF. The CDR3 DNA follows: TGTGCCAGCAGTGGCCAGCGGGCCGAGCAGTACTTC.

The chain's CDR3 is CASSVGQAVDGYTF. Written as DNA, the CDR3 is TGTGCCAGCAGTGTAGGACAGGCCGTGGATGGCTACACCTTC. The chain employs TRBV7-8 and TRBJ1-2, with TRBD1 matching 7 bases. This CDR3 spans 14 amino acids. In germline, CDR1 is SGHVS, CDR2 FQNEAQ. J was trimmed by 6 bases and V by 6 bases; bases with no gene match: 10.

The chain couples TRBV3-1 (or the pseudogene TRBV3-2) to TRBJ2-7, with D tentatively TRBD2 (5 bases). The length of the CDR3 is 14 residues. Trimming removed 5 bases from V and 7 bases from J, with 18 bases in between. Germline lookup yields CDR1 LGHDT and CDR2 YNNKEL (reference sequence). CDR3 loop: CASSEVFGPGEQYF. In DNA form, the CDR3 reads TGTGCCAGCAGCGAAGTGTTCGGGCCGGGAGAGCAGTACTTC.